This TCR beta chain was captured in a study of cytomegalovirus exposure and HLA in healthy donors. A note on this clone: Its antigen is currently unknown.

There are 14 residues in the CDR3. In germline, CDR1 is SGHRS, CDR2 YFSETQ. The junction had 4 bases not matched to a gene; V was cut back by 4 bases and J by 1 base. The PCR used 60 Vbeta and 13 Jbeta primers. Clones were read by immunoSEQ multiplex PCR, and TCRdb kept only the in-frame ones, dropping some. The sample lists about 160,000 clones, roughly 80% occurring once. Broader study findings: Presence/absence analyses treated sequencing depth as roughly uniform across donors. It has been reported that TCR beta sequences accurately predicted the HLA-A and HLA-B alleles of most subjects. Highly shared variants forming one cluster were likely a sequencing artifact. With further analysis later on, most CMV-associated TCR beta chains appeared HLA-restricted.

The TCR comes from a man younger than 40 in good health and CMV-seropositive. Sequenced sample: PBMCs. J is TRBJ1-1 and V is TRBV5-1; 7 bases agree with TRBD1. The DNA for the CDR3 is TGCGCCAGCAGCGACCGGACAGGGAACACTGAAGCTTTCTTT. It encodes CASSDRTGNTEAFF.